Reported below is one T cell receptor (beta chain). The antigen remains undetermined. This entry is derived from a study of shared clonotypes between healthy human individuals. Study observations and caveats: Compared with clonotypes that all four donors shared, non-shared clonotypes had lower generation probabilities. Naive subsets typically showed greater estimated richness than memory subsets. Clonotype sharing across several donors was observed for around 5.1% of naive CD4 clonotypes.

In the naive CD8 group, cells lacked CD45RO and were positively selected for CCR7, so terminally differentiated effector memory CD45RA+ cells were left out. The J segment lost 8 bases and the V segment lost 4 bases, leaving 8 bases of the junction unmatched. CDR3 length: 15 amino acids. CDR1 is SEHNR, CDR2 FQNEAQ, per germline (reference sequence). Profiling relied on immunoSEQ multiplex PCR, and the TCRdb table lists in-frame clones only, not all of them. The table has more than 2 million clones, about 95% seen once; the top ten hold 1% to 1.3%. The chain employs TRBV7-9 and TRBJ2-1; TRBD2 aligns across 10 bases. The sequence was collected from a man between 18 and 35 years old in good health. Sequenced: naive CD8+ T cells sorted from blood. The CDR3 nucleotides are TGTGCCAGCAGCTCCCAGCGGGGGGGCTGGGATGAGCAGTTCTTC. This codes for CASSSQRGGWDEQFF.